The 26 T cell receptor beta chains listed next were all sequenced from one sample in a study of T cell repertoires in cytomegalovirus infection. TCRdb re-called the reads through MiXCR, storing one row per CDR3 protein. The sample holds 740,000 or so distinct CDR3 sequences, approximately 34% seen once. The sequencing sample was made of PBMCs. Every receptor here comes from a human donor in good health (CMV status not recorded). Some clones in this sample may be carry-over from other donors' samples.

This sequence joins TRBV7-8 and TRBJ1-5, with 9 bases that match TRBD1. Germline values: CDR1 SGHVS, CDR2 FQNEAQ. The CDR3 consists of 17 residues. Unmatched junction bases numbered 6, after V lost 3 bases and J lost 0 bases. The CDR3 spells CASSLGQGPYSNQPQHF. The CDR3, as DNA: TGTGCCAGCAGCTTGGGACAGGGACCATATAGCAATCAGCCCCAGCATTTT.

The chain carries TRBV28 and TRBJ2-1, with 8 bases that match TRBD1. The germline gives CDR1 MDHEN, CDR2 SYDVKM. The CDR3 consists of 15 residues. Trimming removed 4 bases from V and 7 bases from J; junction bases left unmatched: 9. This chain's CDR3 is CASSSSTGDLNEQFF. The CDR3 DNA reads TGTGCCAGCAGTTCATCGACAGGGGATCTAAATGAGCAGTTCTTC.

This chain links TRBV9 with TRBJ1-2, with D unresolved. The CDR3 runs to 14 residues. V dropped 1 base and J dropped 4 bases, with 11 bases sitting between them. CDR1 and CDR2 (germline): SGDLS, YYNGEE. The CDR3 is CASSVTTAGYGYTF. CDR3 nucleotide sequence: TGTGCCAGCAGCGTAACAACAGCTGGCTATGGCTACACCTTC.

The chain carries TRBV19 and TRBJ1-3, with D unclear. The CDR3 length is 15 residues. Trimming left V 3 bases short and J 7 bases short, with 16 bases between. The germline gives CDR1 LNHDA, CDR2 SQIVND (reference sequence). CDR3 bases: TGTGCCAGTAGTATCCCGCGTCAGTGGCGGAACACCATATATTTT. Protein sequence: CASSIPRQWRNTIYF. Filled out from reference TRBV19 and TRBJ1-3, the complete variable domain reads DGGITQSPKYLFRKEGQNVTLSCEQNLNHDAMYWYRQDPGQGLRLIYYSQIVNDFQKGDIAEGYSVSREKKESFPLTVTSAQKNPTAFYLCASSIPRQWRNTIYFGEGSWLTVV.

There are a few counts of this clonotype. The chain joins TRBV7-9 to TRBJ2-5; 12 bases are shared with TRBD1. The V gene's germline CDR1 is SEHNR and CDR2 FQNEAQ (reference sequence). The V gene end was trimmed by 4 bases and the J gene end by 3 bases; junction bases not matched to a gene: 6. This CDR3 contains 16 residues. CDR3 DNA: TGTGCCAGCAGCTCGCCGGGACAGGGGGCGGAAGAGACCCAGTACTTC. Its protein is CASSSPGQGAEETQYF.

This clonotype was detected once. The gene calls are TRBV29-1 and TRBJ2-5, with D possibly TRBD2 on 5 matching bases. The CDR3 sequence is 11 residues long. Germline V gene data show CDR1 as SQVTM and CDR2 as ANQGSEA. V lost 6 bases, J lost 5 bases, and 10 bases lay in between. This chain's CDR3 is CSVSGGETQYF. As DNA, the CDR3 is TGCAGCGTGAGCGGAGGCGAGACCCAGTACTTC.

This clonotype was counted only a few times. The CDR3 protein is CASSSQGLQPQHF. The CDR3 nucleotides are TGTGCCAGCAGTTCCCAGGGTCTGCAGCCCCAGCATTTT. V gene TRBV28 combines with J gene TRBJ1-5; perhaps TRBD1 as D (5 bases). The CDR3 is 13 amino acids. The germline V gene encodes CDR1 MDHEN and CDR2 SYDVKM. Between the trimmed V and J ends, which lost 4 bases and 7 bases, there was a span of 11 bases.

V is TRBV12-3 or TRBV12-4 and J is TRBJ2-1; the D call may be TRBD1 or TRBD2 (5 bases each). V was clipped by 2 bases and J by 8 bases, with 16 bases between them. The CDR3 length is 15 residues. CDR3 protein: CASSLKRAGSHEQFF. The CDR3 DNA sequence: TGTGCCAGCAGTTTAAAGAGGGCAGGGAGCCATGAGCAGTTCTTC.

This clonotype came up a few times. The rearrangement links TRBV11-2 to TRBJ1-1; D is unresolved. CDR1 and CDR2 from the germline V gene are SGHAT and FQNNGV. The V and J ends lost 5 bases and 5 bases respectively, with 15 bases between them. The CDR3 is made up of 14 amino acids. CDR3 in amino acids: CASSPTGKGTEAFF. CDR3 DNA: TGTGCCAGCAGCCCTACTGGTAAGGGAACTGAAGCTTTCTTT.

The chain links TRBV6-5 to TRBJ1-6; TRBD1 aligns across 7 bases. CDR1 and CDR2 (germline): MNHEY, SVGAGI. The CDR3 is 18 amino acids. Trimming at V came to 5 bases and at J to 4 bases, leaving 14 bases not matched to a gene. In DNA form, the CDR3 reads TGTGCCAGCAGTGACGGGACAGAGGCTCGACCTTATAATTCACCCCTCCACTTT. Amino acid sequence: CASSDGTEARPYNSPLHF.

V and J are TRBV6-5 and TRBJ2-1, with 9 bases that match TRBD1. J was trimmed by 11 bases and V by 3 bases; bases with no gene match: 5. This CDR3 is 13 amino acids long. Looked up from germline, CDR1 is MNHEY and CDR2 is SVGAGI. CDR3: CASSYPTGGKQFF. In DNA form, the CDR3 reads TGTGCCAGCAGTTATCCAACAGGGGGCAAGCAGTTCTTC.

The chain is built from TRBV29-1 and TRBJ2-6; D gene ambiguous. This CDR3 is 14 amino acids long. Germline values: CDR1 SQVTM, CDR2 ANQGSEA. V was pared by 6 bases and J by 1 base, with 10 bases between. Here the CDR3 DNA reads TGCAGCGTGAAGGACGGGTCTGGGGCCAACGTCCTGACTTTC. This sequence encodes CSVKDGSGANVLTF.

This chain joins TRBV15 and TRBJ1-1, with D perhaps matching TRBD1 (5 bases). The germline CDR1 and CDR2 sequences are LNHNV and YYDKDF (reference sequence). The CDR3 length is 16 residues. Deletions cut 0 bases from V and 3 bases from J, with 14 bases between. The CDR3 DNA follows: TGTGCCACCAGCAGAGATTTGGGGACGTGGGACACTGAAGCTTTCTTT. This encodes CATSRDLGTWDTEAFF. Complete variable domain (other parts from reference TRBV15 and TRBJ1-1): DAMVIQNPRYQVTQFGKPVTLSCSQTLNHNVMYWYQQKSSQAPKLLFHYYDKDFNNEADTPDNFQSRRPNTSFCFLDIRSPGLGDTAMYLCATSRDLGTWDTEAFFGQGTRLTVV.

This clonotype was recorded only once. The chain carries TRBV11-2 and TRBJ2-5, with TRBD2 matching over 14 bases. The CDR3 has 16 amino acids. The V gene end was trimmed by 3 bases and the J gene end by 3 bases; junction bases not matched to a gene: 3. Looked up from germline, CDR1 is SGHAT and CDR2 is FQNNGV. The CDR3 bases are TGTGCCAGCAGCTTTTTGACTAGCGGGAGGGAAGAGACCCAGTACTTC. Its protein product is CASSFLTSGREETQYF.

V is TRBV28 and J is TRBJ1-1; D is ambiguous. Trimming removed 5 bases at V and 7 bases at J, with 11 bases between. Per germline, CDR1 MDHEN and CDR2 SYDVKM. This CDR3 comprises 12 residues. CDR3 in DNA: TGTGCCAGCAGTGCTCCCGGCGGTGAAGCTTTCTTT. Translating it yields CASSAPGGEAFF.

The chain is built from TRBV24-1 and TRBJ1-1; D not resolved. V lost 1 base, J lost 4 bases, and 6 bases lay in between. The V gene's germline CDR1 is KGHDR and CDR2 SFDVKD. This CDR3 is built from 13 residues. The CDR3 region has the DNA TGTGCCACCAGTGATTTAAGGTCCACTGAAGCTTTCTTT. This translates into CATSDLRSTEAFF.

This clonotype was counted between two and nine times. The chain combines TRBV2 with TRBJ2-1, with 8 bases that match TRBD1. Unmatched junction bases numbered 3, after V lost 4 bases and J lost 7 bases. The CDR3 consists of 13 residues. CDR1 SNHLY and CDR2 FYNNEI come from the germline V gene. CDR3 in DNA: TGTGCCAGCAGTGGACAGGGGAGGAATGAGCAGTTCTTC. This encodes CASSGQGRNEQFF.

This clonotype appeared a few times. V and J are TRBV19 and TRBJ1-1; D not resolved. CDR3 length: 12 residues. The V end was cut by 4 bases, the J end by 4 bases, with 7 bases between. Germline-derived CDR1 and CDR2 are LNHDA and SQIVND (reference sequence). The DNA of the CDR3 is TGTGCCAGTAGTAGTCCGGGCACTGAAGCTTTCTTT. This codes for CASSSPGTEAFF.

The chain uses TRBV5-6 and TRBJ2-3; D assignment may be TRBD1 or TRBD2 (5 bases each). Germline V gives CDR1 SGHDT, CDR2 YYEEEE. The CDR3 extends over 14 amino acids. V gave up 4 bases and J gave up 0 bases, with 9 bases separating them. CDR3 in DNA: TGTGCCAGCAGCGGGGGACCCAGCACAGATACGCAGTATTTT. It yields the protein CASSGGPSTDTQYF. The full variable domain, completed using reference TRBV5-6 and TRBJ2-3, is DAGVTQSPTHLIKTRGQQVTLRCSPKSGHDTVSWYQQALGQGPQFIFQYYEEEERQRGNFPDRFSGHQFPNYSSELNVNALLLGDSALYLCASSGGPSTDTQYFGPGTRLTVL.

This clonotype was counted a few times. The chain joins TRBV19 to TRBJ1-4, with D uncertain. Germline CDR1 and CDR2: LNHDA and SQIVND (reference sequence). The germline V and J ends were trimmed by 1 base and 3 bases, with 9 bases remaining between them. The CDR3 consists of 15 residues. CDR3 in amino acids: CASSIGRGANEKLFF. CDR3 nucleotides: TGTGCCAGTAGTATAGGACGGGGTGCTAATGAAAAACTGTTTTTT. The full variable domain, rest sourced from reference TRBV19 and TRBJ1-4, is DGGITQSPKYLFRKEGQNVTLSCEQNLNHDAMYWYRQDPGQGLRLIYYSQIVNDFQKGDIAEGYSVSREKKESFPLTVTSAQKNPTAFYLCASSIGRGANEKLFFGSGTQLSVL.

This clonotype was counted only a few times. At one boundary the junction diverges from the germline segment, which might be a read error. The CDR3 protein is CASTLRGATNEKLFF. CDR3 nucleotide sequence: TGTGCCAGCACTTTACGGGGGGCCACTAATGAAAAACTGTTTTTT. This chain joins TRBV12-3 or TRBV12-4 and TRBJ1-4; D possibly corresponds to TRBD1 (6 bases). This CDR3 is 15 amino acids long.

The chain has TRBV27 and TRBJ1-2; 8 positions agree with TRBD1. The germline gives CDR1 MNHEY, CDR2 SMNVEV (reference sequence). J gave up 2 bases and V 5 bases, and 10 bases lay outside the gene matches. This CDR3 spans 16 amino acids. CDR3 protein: CASSASTGERNYGYTF. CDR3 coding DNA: TGTGCCAGCAGTGCGTCGACAGGGGAAAGGAACTATGGCTACACCTTC.

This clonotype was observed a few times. In nucleotides, the CDR3 is TGTGCCAGCAGTGACGGACAGGGGCACTATGGCTACACCTTC. Translated, it gives CASSDGQGHYGYTF. The gene calls are TRBV25-1 and TRBJ1-2; 9 bases fit TRBD1. The CDR3 covers 14 residues. The J segment lost 3 bases and the V segment lost 3 bases, leaving 2 bases of the junction unmatched. The germline CDR1 and CDR2 sequences are MGHDK and SYGVNS.

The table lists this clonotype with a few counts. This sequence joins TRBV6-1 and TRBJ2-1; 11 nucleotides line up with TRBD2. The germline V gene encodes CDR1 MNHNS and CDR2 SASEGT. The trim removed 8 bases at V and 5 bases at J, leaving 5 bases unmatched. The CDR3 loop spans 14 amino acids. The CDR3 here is CASGIAGGNNEQFF. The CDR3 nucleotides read TGTGCCAGCGGAATAGCGGGAGGGAACAATGAGCAGTTCTTC.

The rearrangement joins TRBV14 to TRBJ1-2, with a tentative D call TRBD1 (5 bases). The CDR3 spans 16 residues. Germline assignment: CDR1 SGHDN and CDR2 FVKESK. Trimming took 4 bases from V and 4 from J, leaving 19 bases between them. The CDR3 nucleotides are TGTGCCAGCAGCCGAGGCCCTAGGGGAGGAGGCTATGGCTACACCTTC. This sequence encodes CASSRGPRGGGYGYTF. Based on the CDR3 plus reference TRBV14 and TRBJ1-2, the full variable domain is EAGVTQFPSHSVIEKGQTVTLRCDPISGHDNLYWYRRVMGKEIKFLLHFVKESKQDESGMPNNRFLAERTGGTYSTLKVQPAELEDSGVYFCASSRGPRGGGYGYTFGSGTRLTVV.

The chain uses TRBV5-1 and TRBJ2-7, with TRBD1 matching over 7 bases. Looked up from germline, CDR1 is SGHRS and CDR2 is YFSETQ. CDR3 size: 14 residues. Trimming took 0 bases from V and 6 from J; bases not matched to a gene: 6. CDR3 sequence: CASSLDRGILEQYF. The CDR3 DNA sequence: TGCGCCAGCAGCTTGGACAGGGGTATCCTCGAGCAGTACTTC.